This paragraph covers one TCR beta chain sequence. In the original analysis: Estimated nucleated cell counts came from reference gene primer amplification. Repertoires were generated with immunoSEQ multiplex PCR, while TCRdb's copy carries only in-frame clones and drops some. That table is the source of V, J and clone size, and D and trimming were worked out from the DNA. The data show 250,000 to 350,000 clones, roughly 90% seen once. The trim removed 0 bases at V and 7 bases at J, leaving 5 bases unmatched. Germline-derived CDR1 and CDR2 are SGHRS and YFSETQ. The CDR3 has 16 amino acids. These data come from a study of blood T cell repertoires in COVID-19. For the study at large: Sites in the United States, Italy and Spain provided acute and convalescent COVID-19 samples.

This rearrangement joins TRBV5-1 to TRBJ1-4, with 11 bases identical to TRBD1. The specimen sequenced was peripheral blood. The clonotype was recovered from a woman aged 40-49 years who had recovered from COVID-19. The CDR3 protein is CASSLGGQGAFEKLFF. The CDR3 coding sequence is TGCGCCAGCAGCTTGGGAGGACAGGGGGCTTTTGAAAAACTGTTTTTT.